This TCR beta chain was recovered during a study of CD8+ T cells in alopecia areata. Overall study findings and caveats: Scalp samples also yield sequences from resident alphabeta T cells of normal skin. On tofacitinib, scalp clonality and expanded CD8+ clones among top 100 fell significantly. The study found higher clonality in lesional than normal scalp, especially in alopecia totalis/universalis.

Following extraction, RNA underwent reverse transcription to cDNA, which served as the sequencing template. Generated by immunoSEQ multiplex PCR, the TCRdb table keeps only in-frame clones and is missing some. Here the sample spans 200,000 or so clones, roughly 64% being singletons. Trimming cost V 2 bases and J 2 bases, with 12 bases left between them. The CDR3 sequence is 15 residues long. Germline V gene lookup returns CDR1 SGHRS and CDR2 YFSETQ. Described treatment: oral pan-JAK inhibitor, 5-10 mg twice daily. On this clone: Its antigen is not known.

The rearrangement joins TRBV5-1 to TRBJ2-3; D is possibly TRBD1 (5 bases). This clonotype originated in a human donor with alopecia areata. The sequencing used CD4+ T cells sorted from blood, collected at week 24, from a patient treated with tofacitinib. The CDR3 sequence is CASSFKGSLTDTQYF. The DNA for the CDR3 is TGCGCCAGCAGCTTCAAGGGGTCCCTCACAGATACGCAGTATTTT.